This TCR beta chain was obtained from a study of cytomegalovirus exposure and HLA in healthy donors. Looking at the study overall: From donors who were HLA-typed, an early data release held 75 million to 85 million unique TCRs.

Vbeta (60) and Jbeta (13) primers were used in the PCR. Produced via immunoSEQ multiplex PCR; TCRdb's table is partial and in-frame only. The sample shows under 150,000 clones, 80% of them seen only once. This clone was seen just once. Its antigen is unidentified. Study conclusions and caveats: Analyzed later, most CMV-associated TCR beta chains appeared HLA-restricted. Trimming of TCR beta V- and J-genes showed a link, identified in a later analysis, to a missense DCLRE1C variant.

This CDR3 has 11 amino acids. V shed 1 base and J shed 15 bases, with 11 bases lying between them. Germline CDR1 is SGHRS and CDR2 is YFSETQ. This rearrangement joins TRBV5-1 to TRBJ2-1; unclear D gene. Sequenced sample: PBMCs. The TCR sequence derives from a woman in her thirties or forties in good health and CMV-seronegative. The CDR3 nucleotides are TGCGCCAGCAGCTTGTCTGGAGAGAGGTTCTTC. Residues: CASSLSGERFF. Variable domain in full (rest from reference TRBV5-1 and TRBJ2-1): KAGVTQTPRYLIKTRGQQVTLSCSPISGHRSVSWYQQTPGQGLQFLFEYFSETQRNKGNFPGRFSGRQFSNSRSEMNVSTLELGDSALYLCASSLSGERFFGPGTRLTVL.